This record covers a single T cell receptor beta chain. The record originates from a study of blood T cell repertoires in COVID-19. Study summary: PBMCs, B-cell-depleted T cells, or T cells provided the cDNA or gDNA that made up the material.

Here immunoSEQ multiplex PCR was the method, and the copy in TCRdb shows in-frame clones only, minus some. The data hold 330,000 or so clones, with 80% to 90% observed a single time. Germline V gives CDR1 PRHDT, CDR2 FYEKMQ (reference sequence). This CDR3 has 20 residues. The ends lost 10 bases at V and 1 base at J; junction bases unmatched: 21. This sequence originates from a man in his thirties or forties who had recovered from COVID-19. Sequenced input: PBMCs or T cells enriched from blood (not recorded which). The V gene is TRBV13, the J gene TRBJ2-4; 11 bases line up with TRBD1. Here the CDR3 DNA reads TGTGCCATCCCCCTTCCCCCGGGACAGGGGGAAAGTCTGGCCAAAAACATTCAGTACTTC. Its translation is CAIPLPPGQGESLAKNIQYF.